This T cell receptor (beta chain) was retrieved from a study of cytomegalovirus exposure and HLA in healthy donors (dated by TCRdb to about 2017). With respect to the entire study: An earlier analysis of some 550 of the donors reported approximately 300 Gb of sequence data and more than 90 million unique TCR beta sequences from roughly 200 million T cells. Of the roughly 400 genotyped donors, 75% to 85% were placed in the genetic ancestry cluster associated with self-reported Caucasian donors. A later genetic analysis used genome-wide SNP genotypes for about 65% of the 666 donors, treating that subset as a discovery cohort. Using immunosequencing, the study profiled T cell repertoires from 666 subjects and related those repertoires to cytomegalovirus serostatus. An early release that covered fewer than 750 HLA-typed donors contained approximately 300 gigabases of sequencing data and tens of millions of unique TCR sequences. Typing coverage varied by locus: roughly 620-630 donors for A, B, C, DRB1 and DQB1; some 520 for DQA1; about 600 for DPA1; some 470 for DPB1. The later analysis used no new phenotypic data to find candidate immune exposures, relying instead on TCR beta sequences and their occurrence across donors. In a later analysis, previously published TCR beta repertoires from several hundred donors were re-analyzed and high-resolution HLA genotyping was added so that TCR occurrence patterns could be studied. An earlier analysis of more than 450 of the donors used high-throughput TCR beta sequencing to judge whether each TCR beta V gene segment behaved as functional or pseudogenic. Every repertoire in the discovery cohort had been generated on one and the same sequencing platform. Besides the first cohort of 500 to 700 subjects, a separate validation cohort made up of over 95 different subjects was used. High-throughput TCR immunosequencing, statistical association of individual TCRs with disease status, and machine learning were combined to predict cytomegalovirus infection status. Alongside the repertoire data, information on donor age, sex, ethnicity and CMV serostatus was compiled. Among about 400 genotyped donors of the cohort, an average of around 240,000 unique TCR beta nucleotide sequences was sequenced per donor, of which about 18% were non-productive. The aim of the study was to test whether cataloging public T cell receptors could identify signatures of past pathogen exposure. HLA typing included class I and class II loci at four-digit resolution. Several DR-DQ haplotypes were treated as single units for association and clustering because of strong linkage in the cohort.

Inclusive of the bounding cysteine and phenylalanine, the CDR3 is 16 residues long. Of the read, only the CDR3 DNA is kept; its 48 bases are in frame from base 1. CDR1 and CDR2, looked up from the germline V gene, are SGHRS and YFSETQ. Relative to germline, V is missing 3 bases and J is missing 6 bases, with 5 bases of the junction outside any gene match. In total, just over 650 healthy bone marrow donors made up the cohort. At the time of sampling, all cohort members were nominally healthy, though unrecorded immune exposures were likely present. Of the approximately 700 cohort members, around 290 had positive CMV serostatus and 350 to 450 had negative CMV serostatus, and CMV serostatus was not recorded for the donor. A peripheral blood sample was provided by each donor, and peripheral blood mononuclear cells were used for TCR beta sequencing. The Qiagen DNeasy Blood Extraction Kit was used to extract genomic DNA from the blood cell samples.

Library preparation was by the immunoSEQ multiplex PCR assay. For the multiplex PCR, a mixture combining 60 forward primers for TCR Vbeta segments and 13 reverse primers for TCR Jbeta segments was used. Amplification of the CDR3 region of rearranged TCR beta genes was performed with a multiplex PCR assay on genomic DNA. The amplified TCR beta libraries were sequenced on the Illumina HiSeq System as 87-base-pair reads. The published analysis was carried out like this. In a later analysis, some 80 million unique TCR beta chains were counted across the 690 or so repertoires, and roughly 11 million of these chains were shared by at least two donors. Raw reads were error-corrected and collapsed into unique sequences with a nearest-neighbor algorithm that merged closely related sequences to remove PCR and sequencing errors. To assign V, D and J gene segments, CDR3 sequences were aligned to IMGT reference sequences. Each retained sequence needed at least a six-nucleotide match to both a V gene segment and a J gene segment. A rearrangement was called productive if the CDR3 had no stop codons and remained in frame with V and J, and every other rearrangement was called non-productive. CDR3 was defined by IMGT convention, running from the second conserved V-encoded cysteine to the conserved J-encoded phenylalanine. In an earlier analysis of more than 550 of the donors, sequences lacking an unambiguous match to a single V gene segment were excluded. An earlier analysis of about 590 of the donors classified V segments as functional when productive rearrangements were above 56.7% and as segregating when the standard deviation between donors was above 5%. A statistical classification framework was developed to diagnose cytomegalovirus status using the catalog of TCR beta chain sequences. In a later analysis, TCR nucleotide sequences were compared against IMGT/GENE-DB human TR gene sequences so that V and J genes could be assigned. Using the TCRdist pipeline, a later analysis assigned CDR3 sequences along with most-parsimonious VDJ recombination scenarios. A later analysis defined each TCR beta chain by its CDR3 amino acid sequence plus V-gene family, and excluded reads lacking a unique V-gene family. A later analysis removed several hundred highly shared, low-generation-probability nucleotide sequences to deal with suspected cross-contamination and a sequencing artifact. In a later analysis, a clonal expansion index for each public chain was calculated from normalized within-repertoire ranks of inferred template counts. A later analysis computed generation probabilities with a VDJ recombination model fitted to out-of-frame rearrangements, and checked the results against IGoR. A later analysis scored TCR-TCR, TCR-HLA and TCR-CMV co-occurrence with hypergeometric tests, applying a repertoire-size bias correction to TCR pairs. To estimate false discovery rates, a later analysis permuted the HLA or CMV assignments 20 times. In a later analysis, co-occurring TCRs were grouped using DBSCAN, with TCRdist sequence similarity added in when clustering inside HLA-allele-positive subsets. Co-occurrence clustering excluded repertoires with fewer than 30,000 or more than 120,000 public chains, plus five with anomalous nucleotide sharing. TCRdb stores this immuneACCESS table with in-frame sequences only. Part of the clones is absent; in the studies checked, under half of the shortfall reflects unresolved V genes, and no reason is known for the rest. V and J calls and clone size are as listed in that table; D and trimming were resolved from the DNA. A total of about 140,000 clones appear in this sample, approximately 61% of them only once. The top ten clonotypes cover around 1.6% of the sample.

The study at large found these results: In a later analysis, about 17,000 TCR beta sequences were associated with specific HLA alleles at a false discovery rate of 0.05. In the study, about 150 TCR beta chains were listed as associated with cytomegalovirus. In a later analysis, TCR association rates were found to vary across HLA loci, with the most associated TCRs seen for DRB1 alleles and the fewest for HLA-C alleles. In a later analysis, HLA-associated TCR beta chains were found to be more clonally expanded and to have lower generation probabilities than equally common non-associated chains. For the cohort, immune exposure information was limited to CMV serostatus. It was suggested by the authors that the approach could potentially be generalized to other disease states and immunological phenotypes. A later analysis reported that several top co-occurrence clusters appeared linked to parvovirus B19, influenza, CMV and Epstein-Barr virus. A few of the identified cytomegalovirus-associated TCR beta chains were confirmed in vitro to be specific for cytomegalovirus antigens. An association between a missense DCLRE1C variant and V-gene and J-gene trimming of TCR beta chains was found in a later genetic analysis and replicated in an independent cohort. While some public TCRs were present in many individuals, most TCR sequences turned up only very rarely across donors. Sequencing depth was assumed to be roughly uniform across donors in the presence/absence analyses, though that assumption may not hold. Because counts were too low, roughly 18 rarely observed V segments, including chromosome 9 orphons, were left out of the earlier analysis of approximately 580 of the donors. A later analysis found that most CMV-associated TCR beta chains appeared HLA-restricted, with HLA associations seemingly driven largely by CMV exposure. Linkage disequilibrium might explain the correlated functional status among segregating V segments, but an unknown experimental factor could not be excluded. Some IMGT-functional V segments, including TRBV6-2 and TRBV6-3, could not be distinguished by the 87-base-pair reads and were therefore excluded. A cluster of highly shared sequence variants was judged likely to be a technical artifact of the sequencing pipeline. The classifier was reported to diagnose cytomegalovirus status with high specificity and sensitivity in both the original cohort and the validation cohort. A further reported finding was that TCR beta sequences accurately predicted the HLA-A and HLA-B alleles for most subjects in the first cohort. In a later genetic analysis, fewer N-insertions in productive TCRs were reported among donors in an Asian-associated ancestry cluster than the approximately 670-donor mean. Assigning TCR associations to individual alleles was difficult when HLA alleles, especially DR and DQ, strongly co-occurred. In an earlier analysis of approximately 590 of the donors, most TCR beta V segments appeared in productive rearrangements about 87% or about 30% of the time, broadly matching IMGT annotations. Because some donors lacked HLA typing at each locus, the association tests relied only on the typed subset. This cohort had only TCR beta chains sequenced, and the lack of alpha or paired-chain data limited which features could be detected.

In the case of this clone: There is no known antigen for this receptor. Base quality data are lacking; no much larger clone is found one base away.

Material for sequencing was PBMCs. The sequence is built from TRBV5-1 and TRBJ2-3, and 15 junction bases match TRBD2. This sequence was found in a human donor in good health. The CDR3 reads as follows: CASSSGLAGGTDTQYF. The nucleotide sequence is TGCGCCAGCAGCTCTGGACTAGCGGGAGGGACGGATACGCAGTATTTT.